This T cell receptor beta chain emerged from a study of blood T cell repertoires in COVID-19. Study-wide background: Both acute and convalescent COVID-19 samples were obtained from the United States, Italy and Spain.

The data were produced by immunoSEQ multiplex PCR, yet TCRdb's version contains in-frame clones alone and is incomplete. Of fewer than 350,000 clones in the sample, more than 70% are singletons; the top ten hold 3% to 4.5%. The CDR3 spans 15 residues. V shed 3 bases and J shed 1 base, with 12 bases lying between them. The V gene's germline CDR1 is LNHDA and CDR2 SQIVND (reference sequence). The receptor was isolated from a woman in her sixties with COVID-19, enrolled during active disease. The chain has TRBV19 and TRBJ1-2; the D gene is possibly TRBD1 (6 bases). The sequenced material came from peripheral blood. For the CDR3, the DNA is TGTGCCAGTAGTATCGACAGGATTGGTAACTATGGCTACACCTTC. Protein sequence: CASSIDRIGNYGYTF.